This T cell receptor beta chain was captured in a study of OX40 agonist ivuxolimab in advanced cancers. The overall study: Clinicians treated patients with ivuxolimab, an agonistic anti-OX40 (CD134) antibody. Averaging roughly 60 years in age, with a range of 23 to 79, the cohort was more than 75% male. At 0.01 to 10 mg/kg, ivuxolimab was administered intravenously to patients every 2 weeks. General observations from the study: The authors did not determine the antigen specificity of the expanded peripheral T cells.

This table comes from immunoSEQ multiplex PCR, and its TCRdb copy is limited to in-frame clones, with some not included. The sample lists around 50,000 clones; over 60% were seen once. This clone ranks as medium-sized. Antigen unknown. The germline gives CDR1 SGHRS, CDR2 YFSETQ. V was trimmed by 2 bases and J by 5 bases, leaving 10 bases between them. The CDR3 runs 14 residues. The chain employs TRBV5-1 and TRBJ1-4; maybe TRBD1 (6 bases). The sequencing used CD4+ or CD8+ T cells sorted from blood, collected in a trial of the OX40 agonist ivuxolimab. This TCR derives from an adult with an advanced solid tumor such as melanoma, head and neck, liver or kidney cancer. Here the CDR3 reads CASSFGGQNEKLFF. In DNA, the CDR3 is TGCGCCAGCAGCTTTGGCGGACAGAATGAAAAACTGTTTTTT.